This record looks at one TCR beta chain sequence and its context. This clonotype showed up just a few times. The clone's antigen remains unknown. There are no base qualities to consult, and no much larger clone falls within one base. Library method: multiplex PCR. The sequencer was an Illumina HiSeq 4000. iRepertoire HTBI primers and Arm-PCR amplification of CDR3 regions were used to construct TCR beta libraries. Gel purification was performed on PCR products prior to sequencing. In the original analysis: Gene usage analysis of CDR3 amino acid clonotypes used the 62 TRBV and about 14 TRBJ segments found across samples. COPE and FqMerger were used to merge the filtered high-quality paired reads into contigs. BLAST was used to align contigs to IMGT TRBV, TRBD and TRBJ reference genes, with CDR3 defined following IMGT. Any clonotype with a frequency above 0.1% was classified as a highly expanded clone. Shannon entropy was used to measure repertoire diversity, and the Gini coefficient was used to measure V-J evenness. Public clonotypes were defined as clonotypes shared by more than one individual. The public sequencing data were trimmed at Q25 with fastp and processed into clonotypes with MiXCR by TCRdb, which kept only in-frame beta chains. CDR3 protein sequences are deduplicated, and each keeps its most common genes and DNA. The V and J calls, along with clone size, are taken from TCRdb and not from the paper's own processing. The sample records 350,000 to 550,000 distinct CDR3 sequences, 14% to 15% of which are singletons. Of the sample, 16% is held by the ten largest clones.

This sample is part of a study of regulatory T cells in long-lasting Graves disease (dated by TCRdb to the early 2020s). Background on the whole study: Antithyroid drugs had been taken for less than 3 months by newly diagnosed Graves' disease patients. Persistent Graves' disease patients were compared with newly diagnosed Graves' disease patients by peripheral blood TCR sequencing and RNA sequencing. The study was registered as a clinical trial and conducted in China. A total of about 33 samples underwent TCR sequencing, from around 13 patients with persistent Graves' disease and 20 or so patients with newly diagnosed Graves' disease.

The CDR3, from cysteine to phenylalanine, totals 15 residues. CDR3 DNA only is kept here, 45 bases in frame from base 1. V is cut by 0 bases and J by 5 bases, and the space between the germline ends is 13 bases. Via the germline V gene (reference sequence), CDR1 is LNHDA and CDR2 SQIVND. Taken with the paper, the label for time point translates to: newly diagnosed GD, antithyroid drugs for less than 3 months. For both TCR sequencing and RNA sequencing, RNA was extracted from PBMCs in TRIzol. The diagnosis of Graves' disease followed American Thyroid Association guidelines. Patients were recruited from an endocrinology department in Xi'an, China. From each patient, 8 to 10 milliliters of peripheral blood was collected into an EDTA anticoagulant tube. Ficoll Paque Plus density gradient separation was used to isolate PBMCs, and no further T cell sorting was done. An Agilent 2100 Bioanalyzer and agarose gel were used to check RNA quality, while a NanoDrop 2000 measured RNA concentration.

The research as a whole found: Persistent Graves' disease patients showed lower TCR Shannon entropy and fewer highly expanded clones than newly diagnosed patients, suggesting clonal expansion. A larger number of public clonotypes was shared among persistent patients (2,741) than among newly diagnosed patients (roughly 980). TRBV28, TRBJ1-2 and TRBJ2-5 were preferentially used in persistent disease, while TRBV20-1 and TRBJ2-1 were favored in newly diagnosed disease. Sequencing and analysis were restricted to the TCR beta chain. Only peripheral blood was studied, because thyroid tissue, the primary lesion, was inaccessible. The small sample size was acknowledged by the authors as a limitation that may reduce accuracy.

The same sample was also used in a study of T cells in Graves' hyperthyroidism and ophthalmopathy. The second study, in turn, reports: Stable Graves' hyperthyroidism was defined as the absence of progression to ophthalmopathy over 18 months of follow-up. Hyperthyroidism patients were aged 18 to 65 years and newly diagnosed, with disease duration of less than 2 months. Any patient with an uncontrolled infection, another autoimmune disease, pregnancy or lactation was excluded. Clinical symptoms, serum thyroxine and TRAb, thyroid ultrasound, and orbital computed tomography formed the basis for the diagnoses. A first-round RT-PCR of the TCR CDR3 used the HTBI primer set with the Qiagen OneStep RT-PCR kit. Most expanded thyroid clonotypes (frequency above 0.001) were also found in blood, which suggests that blood repertoires may mirror thyroid immune responses. In cross-validation, a model built on a 13 V-J signature told ophthalmopathy apart from stable hyperthyroidism with under 90% sensitivity and about 81% specificity, and in testing the same model reached 80%/75%. In validation, progression to ophthalmopathy was predicted by the model with roughly 69% sensitivity and 72.22% specificity, a median of about 6 months before onset. TCR V-J signatures able to tell the groups apart were searched for in a discovery cohort of 90 to 100 patients, of whom more than 40 had Graves' ophthalmopathy and around 56 had stable Graves' hyperthyroidism. An independent validation cohort of under 20 hyperthyroidism patients and approximately 17 patients who later progressed to ophthalmopathy tested prospective prediction of ophthalmopathy. The roughly 91 discovery patients were randomly divided into training and test sets at a 7:3 ratio. The study also compared thyroid tissue and blood T-cell repertoires from 6 or 7 Graves' hyperthyroidism patients. After blood sampling, hyperthyroidism patients were treated with methimazole at a starting dose of 30 mg daily, and ophthalmopathy patients were treated with high-dose intravenous methylprednisolone. Libraries were constructed in a second round of multiplex PCR, after which size selection and purification were performed. Paired-end sequencing of the libraries was performed with 100 bp reads on an Illumina HiSeq2000. SOAPnuke was used to process the raw data, with reads discarded if the reads contained adapters or uncalled bases, had a mean Phred below 15, or lacked an exact constant-primer or identifier match. High-quality paired reads were merged with COPE v1.2.5, and unique nucleotide sequences were defined as clonotypes. MiTCR v1.1 was used to align the clonotypes against IMGT TRBV, TRBD and TRBJ reference segments. The analysis included only V-J combinations with a frequency above 0.0001, which together covered around 99% of the repertoires. A TCS score was defined as the ratio between F50 (clonal expansion) and ExV (chaos), using BLOSUM62-based TCRdist between CDR3 peptides within each V-J. Welch's t-statistics and random forest reduced fewer than 600 V-J features to 10 to 15, which were used in a naive Bayes classifier (R e1071). Sample size was not statistically predetermined, and blinding of investigators to group allocation was not performed. The paper describes TCR Vbeta CDR3 sequencing of more than 120 peripheral blood samples, made up of 43 ophthalmopathy patients, roughly 72 hyperthyroidism patients and 17 progressor patients.

The receptor comes from a woman aged 30 to 39 with Graves disease. Donor details come from another sample of the same person, matched by shared clones. Source: peripheral blood mononuclear cells (PBMCs), taken at new diagnosis, from a patient treated with antithyroid drugs. Here the chain combines TRBV19 and TRBJ2-5; the D gene remains uncertain. DNA sequence: TGTGCCAGTAGTATAGATGGGCCGGGTCCGGAGACCCAGTACTTC. Its protein reads: CASSIDGPGPETQYF.